Here is one T cell receptor beta chain with its context. The data belong to a study of T cell changes during pregnancy in multiple sclerosis. The method was immunoSEQ multiplex PCR; TCRdb's version includes in-frame clones alone and lacks a portion of them. The sample has just over 80,000 clones; about 95% are singletons. Per the germline V gene, CDR1 is MNHEY and CDR2 is SVGAGI. The CDR3 extends over 13 amino acids. This specimen consisted of peripheral blood, obtained in the second trimester of pregnancy. The V gene is TRBV6-5, the J gene TRBJ1-1; the match to TRBD1 covers 9 bases. This receptor was taken from a female donor with multiple sclerosis, enrolled in a pregnancy study. CDR3 sequence reads: CASRDRVNTEAFF. The CDR3 nucleotides are TGTGCGAGCCGGGACAGGGTAAACACTGAAGCTTTCTTT.